The 32 T cell receptor beta chains below all came from one sample that was sequenced in a study of radiotherapy plus CTLA-4 blockade in lung cancer. Repertoires were generated with immunoSEQ multiplex PCR, while TCRdb's copy carries only in-frame clones and drops some. The sample has around 80,000 clones, nearly 75% seen once. Source: peripheral blood, taken from a patient treated with radiotherapy plus ipilimumab. The origin of the receptors is a human donor with non-small cell lung cancer whose response to radiotherapy plus ipilimumab could not be evaluated.

This rearrangement joins TRBV2 to TRBJ1-1; D unresolved. The CDR3 runs to 14 residues. The V gene lost 2 bases and the J gene lost 5 bases, with 12 bases spanning the gap. Germline V gene lookup returns CDR1 SNHLY and CDR2 FYNNEI. CDR3 residues: CASSEREWFTEAFF. CDR3 nucleotide sequence: TGTGCCAGCAGTGAAAGGGAGTGGTTTACTGAAGCTTTCTTT.

A few counts support this clone. The chain employs TRBV14 and TRBJ1-1; D possibly corresponds to TRBD1 (5 bases). There are 13 residues in the CDR3. V lost 5 bases to trimming and J lost 1 base, with 8 bases between them. Germline V gives CDR1 SGHDN, CDR2 FVKESK. This chain's CDR3 is CASSKTANTEAFF. Here the CDR3 DNA reads TGTGCCAGCAGCAAGACAGCGAACACTGAAGCTTTCTTT. The full variable domain, with the rest looked up from reference TRBV14 and TRBJ1-1, is EAGVTQFPSHSVIEKGQTVTLRCDPISGHDNLYWYRRVMGKEIKFLLHFVKESKQDESGMPNNRFLAERTGGTYSTLKVQPAELEDSGVYFCASSKTANTEAFFGQGTRLTVV.

CDR3 DNA sequence: TGTGCCAGCAGTGCTTCGGGACCCTTAGGAGGGTTGAACACTGAAGCTTTCTTT. It encodes CASSASGPLGGLNTEAFF. The V gene is TRBV28, the J gene TRBJ1-1; D possibly corresponds to TRBD1 (5 bases). The germline CDR1 and CDR2 sequences are MDHEN and SYDVKM. The CDR3 extends over 18 amino acids. V dropped 5 bases and J dropped 0 bases, with 22 bases sitting between them.

The chain carries TRBV7-9 and TRBJ2-5, with a tentative D call TRBD2 (5 bases). This CDR3 has 14 amino acids. Germline CDR1 and CDR2: SEHNR and FQNEAQ (reference sequence). Trimming removed 2 bases from V and 5 bases from J, with 12 bases in between. CDR3 DNA: TGTGCCAGCAGCTTACAAGGGCGAGGGGAGACCCAGTACTTC. It specifies CASSLQGRGETQYF.

This chain uses TRBV11-2 with TRBJ1-5; 7 bases align to TRBD1. Looked up from germline, CDR1 is SGHAT and CDR2 is FQNNGV. The CDR3 spans 14 residues. V lost 5 bases, J lost 5 bases, and 6 bases stayed unmatched. The CDR3 spells CASSPQGRDQPQHF. The CDR3 bases are TGTGCCAGCAGCCCACAGGGGCGTGATCAGCCCCAGCATTTT.

In its sample, this clone was seen many times. The chain couples TRBV19 to TRBJ2-1; 7 nucleotides line up with TRBD2. CDR3 size: 20 residues. With V trimmed by 6 bases and J by 5 bases, 25 bases remained unmatched. Per germline, CDR1 LNHDA and CDR2 SQIVND (reference sequence). The CDR3 region has the DNA TGTGCCAGTAGCACCAAAACCCCGTACCCGGGAGGACCCACTAACAATGAGCAGTTCTTC. It encodes CASSTKTPYPGGPTNNEQFF. Together with reference TRBV19 and TRBJ2-1, the CDR3 gives the full variable domain: DGGITQSPKYLFRKEGQNVTLSCEQNLNHDAMYWYRQDPGQGLRLIYYSQIVNDFQKGDIAEGYSVSREKKESFPLTVTSAQKNPTAFYLCASSTKTPYPGGPTNNEQFFGPGTRLTVL.

This chain uses TRBV5-6 with TRBJ2-5; possibly TRBD1 for D (8 bases). The CDR3 spans 16 residues. Germline-derived CDR1 and CDR2 are SGHDT and YYEEEE. V was pared by 4 bases and J by 5 bases, with 21 bases between. CDR3 DNA: TGTGCCAGCAGCCTTTTTCCCACAGGGGGAGGGGAGACCCAGTACTTC. It specifies CASSLFPTGGGETQYF.

This clone occurred a few times. The chain combines TRBV29-1 with TRBJ2-2; 10 nucleotides match TRBD2. Germline V gene sequence: CDR1 SQVTM, CDR2 ANQGSEA. The CDR3 is 16 residues long. V shed 5 bases, J shed 7 bases, and the junction held 13 bases outside the gene matches. CDR3 nucleotides: TGCAGCGTTTTCGGGCTAGCGGGAGTTGGTATCGGGGAGCTGTTTTTT. Amino acid sequence: CSVFGLAGVGIGELFF.

Only one count was recorded for this clone. At one end the junction does not follow the germline gene, possibly because of a read error. The chain has TRBV4-1 and TRBJ2-7, with TRBD1 identical over 10 bases. CDR3 length: 16 residues. Germline loops: CDR1 MGHRA, CDR2 YSYEKL. The CDR3 protein is CASSQMGTGETYGQYF. Here the CDR3 DNA reads TGCGCCAGCAGCCAGATGGGGACAGGGGAAACCTACGGGCAGTACTTC.

This chain joins TRBV6-1 and TRBJ2-7; 8 nucleotides agree with TRBD2. Germline trimming cut 6 bases from V and 2 bases from J; bases unmatched to any gene: 9. The CDR3 contains 15 residues. From germline, CDR1 is MNHNS and CDR2 SASEGT. This chain's CDR3 is CASRPSGGLTYEQYF. The CDR3, as DNA: TGTGCCAGCAGACCAAGCGGGGGTCTAACCTACGAGCAGTACTTC.

The genes are TRBV30 and TRBJ1-2; D possibly corresponds to TRBD1 (6 bases). Germline CDR1 is GTSNPN and CDR2 is SVGIG (reference sequence). The V and J ends lost 0 bases and 6 bases respectively, with 14 bases between them. The CDR3 loop spans 14 amino acids. The CDR3, as DNA: TGTGCCTGGAGTGTACAACCCTACAGGGATGGCTACACCTTC. Protein: CAWSVQPYRDGYTF. Full variable domain (remainder filled in from reference TRBV30 and TRBJ1-2): SQTIHQWPATLVQPVGSPLSLECTVEGTSNPNLYWYRQAAGRGLQLLFYSVGIGQISSEVPQNLSASRPQDRQFILSSKKLLLSDSGFYLCAWSVQPYRDGYTFGSGTRLTVV.

This chain joins TRBV11-2 and TRBJ2-2, with 13 bases aligning to TRBD2. Looked up from germline, CDR1 is SGHAT and CDR2 is FQNNGV. The CDR3 covers 17 residues. The J segment lost 7 bases and the V segment lost 5 bases, leaving 10 bases of the junction unmatched. The CDR3 nucleotides are TGTGCCAGCAGCACCGGACTAGCGGGAGTGATGAGCGGGGAGCTGTTTTTT. It specifies CASSTGLAGVMSGELFF.

DNA of the CDR3: TGCGCCAGCAGCTTGGCTTCTAACTATGGCTACACCTTC. This translates into CASSLASNYGYTF. The rearrangement uses TRBV5-1 and TRBJ1-2; the D is unclear. With 0 bases removed from V and 0 bases from J, the gap between germline ends came to 3 bases. There are 13 residues in the CDR3. Germline lookup yields CDR1 SGHRS and CDR2 YFSETQ.

The V gene is TRBV6-6, the J gene TRBJ2-3; tentatively, D is TRBD2 (5 bases). Germline CDR1 is MNHNY and CDR2 is SVGAGI (reference sequence). The CDR3 is made up of 13 amino acids. V was cut by 8 bases and J by 2 bases, with 11 bases left in between. The CDR3: CASASGFTDTQYF. For the CDR3, the DNA is TGTGCCAGCGCTTCGGGGTTCACAGATACGCAGTATTTT.

The rearrangement uses TRBV6-1 and TRBJ2-5; D is unclear. Trimming left V 6 bases short and J 2 bases short, with 10 bases between. The germline V gene has CDR1 MNHNS and CDR2 SASEGT. CDR3 length equals 13 residues. CDR3 protein: CASRLGIQETQYF. In nucleotides, the CDR3 is TGTGCCAGCAGGCTGGGCATTCAAGAGACCCAGTACTTC.

The V call is TRBV30, the J call TRBJ2-5, with unresolved D. This CDR3 has 13 residues. Germline CDR1 is GTSNPN and CDR2 is SVGIG (reference sequence). Trimming shortened V by 3 bases and J by 5 bases, and 13 bases separated the two germline ends. The CDR3 protein is CAWRERGLETQYF. Here the CDR3 DNA reads TGTGCCTGGAGGGAGAGAGGTCTGGAGACCCAGTACTTC. Looking up the rest from reference TRBV30 and TRBJ2-5 gives the full variable domain: SQTIHQWPATLVQPVGSPLSLECTVEGTSNPNLYWYRQAAGRGLQLLFYSVGIGQISSEVPQNLSASRPQDRQFILSSKKLLLSDSGFYLCAWRERGLETQYFGPGTRLLVL.

On this clone: Additional DNA sequences in this sample encode the identical CDR3. The V and J genes are TRBV4-1 and TRBJ2-7; 7 bases are shared with TRBD1. The CDR3 consists of 13 residues. J gave up 4 bases and V 0 bases, and 0 bases lay outside the gene matches. Germline V gene sequence: CDR1 MGHRA, CDR2 YSYEKL. The CDR3 nucleotides read TGCGCCAGCAGCCAAGACAGGGGGTACGAGCAGTACTTC. This encodes CASSQDRGYEQYF.

The chain is built from TRBV18 and TRBJ2-7; the D gene is possibly TRBD1 (6 bases). The CDR3 spans 15 residues. V lost 1 base and J lost 2, with 12 bases in between. Germline loops: CDR1 KGHSH, CDR2 LQKENI. The CDR3 DNA reads as TGTGCCAGCTCACCACATCAGGGGTCCGCCTACGAGCAGTACTTC. Translation gives CASSPHQGSAYEQYF.

V is TRBV10-3 and J is TRBJ2-7; TRBD1 matches at 8 bases. V was pared by 7 bases and J by 3 bases, with 8 bases of the junction left unmatched. The CDR3 has 14 amino acids. The germline V gene has CDR1 ENHRY and CDR2 SYGVKD. Here the CDR3 reads CAINPGQDLYEQYF. The CDR3 DNA sequence: TGTGCCATCAATCCGGGACAGGATCTCTACGAGCAGTACTTC.

The chain has TRBV6-5 and TRBJ1-5; 7 bases are shared with TRBD1. The germline gives CDR1 MNHEY, CDR2 SVGAGI. CDR3 length equals 14 residues. The ends lost 6 bases at V and 2 bases at J; junction bases unmatched: 4. CDR3 protein: CASRGGQRNQPQHF. The CDR3 DNA reads TGTGCCAGCAGAGGGGGACAGCGCAATCAGCCCCAGCATTTT.

V gene TRBV7-3 combines with J gene TRBJ2-7; TRBD2 matches at 8 bases. V trimming: 1 base; J trimming: 2 bases; junction bases outside the gene matches: 4. The CDR3 runs to 15 residues. The germline V gene has CDR1 SGHTA and CDR2 FQGTGA. CDR3 sequence reads: CASSLRGGGPYEQYF. CDR3 nucleotide sequence: TGTGCCAGCAGCTTAAGGGGCGGGGGGCCCTACGAGCAGTACTTC. Using reference TRBV7-3 and TRBJ2-7 for the parts outside the CDR3, the full variable domain is GAGVSQTPSNKVTEKGKYVELRCDPISGHTALYWYRQSLGQGPEFLIYFQGTGAADDSGLPNDRFFAVRPEGSVSTLKIQRTERGDSAVYLCASSLRGGGPYEQYFGPGTRLTVT.

The chain couples TRBV6-5 to TRBJ2-3; 7 bases agree with TRBD1. The junction had 4 bases not matched to a gene; V was cut back by 7 bases and J by 0 bases. The germline V gene encodes CDR1 MNHEY and CDR2 SVGAGI. The CDR3 length is 14 residues. CDR3 sequence reads: CASTNRGSTDTQYF. The CDR3 nucleotides are TGTGCCAGCACCAACAGGGGCAGCACAGATACGCAGTATTTT.

The chain joins TRBV5-5 to TRBJ2-7; D possibly corresponds to TRBD1 (6 bases). This CDR3 is built from 17 residues. Trimming pared 2 bases from V and 0 bases from J, leaving 18 bases between. CDR1 and CDR2 from the germline V gene are SGHKS and YYEKEE (reference sequence). In nucleotides, the CDR3 is TGTGCCAGCAGCTTTTTGGGGGAAAGGGACAACTCCTACGAGCAGTACTTC. Encoded protein: CASSFLGERDNSYEQYF.

V is TRBV29-1 and J is TRBJ1-1; 7 nucleotides line up with TRBD1. The CDR3 contains 11 residues. V gave up 2 bases and J gave up 11 bases; unmatched junction bases: 5. CDR1 is SQVTM, CDR2 ANQGSEA, per germline. The CDR3 nucleotides are TGCAGCGTTGAAAGGGGGCTTTTTGCTTTCTTT. Residues: CSVERGLFAFF.

The CDR3 DNA reads TGTGCCAGCAGCCTTAGTACTAGCACAGATACGCAGTATTTT. Translation: CASSLSTSTDTQYF. V is TRBV7-9 and J is TRBJ2-3; D gene uncertain. This CDR3 comprises 14 residues. CDR1 is SEHNR and CDR2 is FQNEAQ in the germline V gene (reference sequence). Trimming took 5 bases from V and 0 from J, leaving 9 bases between them.

The chain has TRBV7-9 and TRBJ1-1; no reliable D call. CDR3 length: 11 amino acids. CDR1 SEHNR and CDR2 FQNEAQ come from the germline V gene (reference sequence). V lost 4 bases and J 8 bases, leaving 8 bases between the germline ends. This CDR3 is CASSSEGEAFF. CDR3 coding DNA: TGTGCCAGCAGCTCAGAGGGAGAAGCTTTCTTT.

V is TRBV6-1 and J is TRBJ1-5; 7 bases line up with TRBD1. V was pared by 1 base and J by 3 bases, with 6 bases of the junction left unmatched. The CDR3 runs to 16 residues. CDR1 MNHNS and CDR2 SASEGT come from the germline V gene. The CDR3 loop is CASSEVQGTYNQPQHF. The CDR3 DNA reads TGTGCCAGCAGTGAAGTACAGGGGACTTACAATCAGCCCCAGCATTTT.

CDR3 bases: TGCGCCAGCAGCTTGGGTCCCCAGGCCCCCAATCAGCCCCAGCATTTT. Its translation: CASSLGPQAPNQPQHF. The chain has TRBV5-1 and TRBJ1-5; D is undetermined. There are 16 residues in the CDR3. CDR1 is SGHRS and CDR2 is YFSETQ in the germline V gene. Trimming stripped 0 bases from V and 3 bases from J, with 13 bases between. The complete variable domain, with remaining parts taken from reference TRBV5-1 and TRBJ1-5, reads KAGVTQTPRYLIKTRGQQVTLSCSPISGHRSVSWYQQTPGQGLQFLFEYFSETQRNKGNFPGRFSGRQFSNSRSEMNVSTLELGDSALYLCASSLGPQAPNQPQHFGDGTRLSIL.

The rearrangement uses TRBV7-9 and TRBJ2-7; D is ambiguous. V dropped 5 bases and J dropped 6 bases, with 8 bases sitting between them. Germline loops: CDR1 SEHNR, CDR2 FQNEAQ (reference sequence). The CDR3 spans 11 residues. The CDR3 sequence: CASSHGVEQYF. DNA of the CDR3: TGTGCCAGCAGCCACGGTGTCGAGCAGTACTTC.

CDR3 bases: TGCGCCAGCACAGGGGGCTATGGCTACACCTTC. It encodes CASTGGYGYTF. The chain uses TRBV5-1 and TRBJ1-2, with 7 bases matching TRBD1. CDR3 length: 11 amino acids. V was clipped by 6 bases and J by 4 bases; unmatched bases: 0. Per the germline V gene, CDR1 is SGHRS and CDR2 is YFSETQ.

The rearrangement uses TRBV27 and TRBJ2-1; D remains ambiguous. Trimming took off 7 bases at V and 2 bases at J, with 15 bases between the two ends. This CDR3 contains 15 residues. Germline V gene data show CDR1 as MNHEY and CDR2 as SMNVEV (reference sequence). CDR3 sequence reads: CASIPIPLAYNEQFF. CDR3 sequence (DNA): TGTGCCAGCATTCCCATACCCCTAGCCTACAATGAGCAGTTCTTC.

This chain joins TRBV6-5 and TRBJ2-3; 12 bases are a match to TRBD2. Germline V gene lookup returns CDR1 MNHEY and CDR2 SVGAGI. V lost 8 bases, J lost 8 bases, and 11 bases stayed unmatched. CDR3 length equals 15 residues. CDR3 sequence (DNA): TGTGCCAGCGGCCTAGCGGGGGGGACCTTTGGTACGCAGTATTTT. It codes for CASGLAGGTFGTQYF.